This T cell receptor beta chain was captured by sequencing in a study of blood T cell repertoires in COVID-19. Study summary: Collection of acute and convalescent COVID-19 samples took place in the United States, Italy and Spain. PBMCs, B-cell-depleted T cells, or T cells provided the cDNA or gDNA that made up the material.

Authors' processing steps: Using reference gene primer amplification, nucleated cell counts were estimated. TCRdb keeps only in-frame clones here, not all; method: immunoSEQ multiplex PCR. The V and J calls and the clone size are those of that table, but D and trimming were determined from the DNA. The sample has about 110,000 clones; over 55% are singletons. This CDR3 spans 15 amino acids. Losses at the gene ends were 3 bases for V and 2 bases for J; bases not matched to a gene: 5. CDR1 and CDR2 from the germline V gene are KGHSH and LQKENI. The receptor comes from a human donor with acute or convalescent COVID-19. The donor label of this sample is uncertain. The material sequenced was peripheral blood. The chain has TRBV18 and TRBJ1-2, with 8 positions matching TRBD1. The CDR3 region is CASSPGRDRNYGYTF. The CDR3 DNA follows: TGTGCCAGCTCACCGGGCCGGGACAGGAACTATGGCTACACCTTC.